A single sample gave rise to the 10 T cell receptor beta chains below, sequenced in a study of cytomegalovirus exposure and HLA in healthy donors. Primers included in the PCR were 60 Vbeta and 13 Jbeta primers. Data came from immunoSEQ multiplex PCR; TCRdb stores just in-frame clones and leaves some out. The sample shows 150,000 to 200,000 clones, roughly 85% of them seen only once. Sequencing input: PBMCs. All receptors come from a woman aged 40 to 49 in good health and CMV-seronegative.

The genes are TRBV9 and TRBJ1-4; 8 bases fit TRBD1. CDR3 length: 14 amino acids. V was pared by 3 bases and J by 2 bases, with 0 bases of the junction left unmatched. The germline V gene encodes CDR1 SGDLS and CDR2 YYNGEE. The CDR3 spells CASSGTGTNEKLFF. CDR3 in DNA: TGTGCCAGCAGCGGGACAGGGACTAATGAAAAACTGTTTTTT.

This chain uses TRBV2 with TRBJ1-5, with D perhaps matching TRBD1 (5 bases). The germline gives CDR1 SNHLY, CDR2 FYNNEI. CDR3 length: 16 amino acids. V was pared by 4 bases and J by 2 bases, with 15 bases between. CDR3 sequence reads: CASSGGSGGGNQPQHF. As DNA, the CDR3 is TGTGCCAGCAGTGGGGGATCGGGGGGGGGCAATCAGCCCCAGCATTTT.

The chain links TRBV5-1 to TRBJ2-1; 7 bases match TRBD1. The CDR3 runs to 15 residues. V dropped 2 bases and J dropped 6; count of bases not matched to a gene: 8. Germline V lookup: CDR1 SGHRS, CDR2 YFSETQ. CDR3 loop: CASSFTGTVFNEQFF. Here the CDR3 DNA reads TGCGCCAGCAGCTTTACCGGGACAGTTTTCAATGAGCAGTTCTTC.

The chain uses TRBV6-5 and TRBJ1-3; D ambiguous. CDR1 MNHEY and CDR2 SVGAGI come from the germline V gene. V was pared by 5 bases and J by 3 bases, with 14 bases between. The CDR3 runs 15 residues. The CDR3 loop is CASSSGRHLGNTIYF. Here the CDR3 DNA reads TGTGCCAGCAGTAGCGGACGACACCTTGGAAACACCATATATTTT.

The chain carries TRBV19 and TRBJ1-5; 8 bases align to TRBD1. Per germline, CDR1 LNHDA and CDR2 SQIVND (reference sequence). Trimming removed 10 bases from V and 5 bases from J; junction bases left unmatched: 13. The CDR3 length is 15 residues. DNA for the CDR3: TGTGCCACCCTGATCGATCCAGGGGGCCATCAGCCCCAGCATTTT. Its protein is CATLIDPGGHQPQHF.

This sequence joins TRBV19 and TRBJ1-2; D not certain. This CDR3 has 14 residues. CDR1 and CDR2 (germline): LNHDA, SQIVND (reference sequence). The germline V and J ends were trimmed by 6 bases and 8 bases, with 19 bases remaining between them. DNA for the CDR3: TGTGCCAGTAGGCCACCCGGGAGCATGGAGGGCTACACCTTC. Its protein product is CASRPPGSMEGYTF.

This clone was detected only a few times. The chain carries TRBV10-3 and TRBJ1-3; 8 bases match TRBD1. V shed 0 bases, J shed 4 bases, and the junction held 8 bases outside the gene matches. In germline, CDR1 is ENHRY, CDR2 SYGVKD. The CDR3 covers 17 residues. The CDR3 here is CAISESTGDSSGNTIYF. The CDR3 DNA reads TGTGCCATCAGTGAGTCGACAGGGGATAGTTCAGGAAACACCATATATTTT.

This clone was counted a single time. This chain uses TRBV5-1 with TRBJ1-6; tentatively, D is TRBD1 (6 bases). There are 15 residues in the CDR3. The ends were cut back, 0 bases at V and 6 bases at J, with 10 bases in the middle. Germline assignment: CDR1 SGHRS and CDR2 YFSETQ. The CDR3 spells CASSLDGQPNSPLHF. CDR3 nucleotide sequence: TGCGCCAGCAGCTTGGACGGACAGCCTAATTCACCCCTCCACTTT.

The chain links TRBV5-4 to TRBJ2-1, with 8 bases matching TRBD2. With V trimmed by 6 bases and J by 6 bases, 8 bases remained unmatched. The CDR3 sequence is 14 residues long. From germline, CDR1 is SGHNT and CDR2 YYREEE (reference sequence). The CDR3 nucleotides are TGTGCCAGCACCTCGACGGGAGGGGTCAATGAGCAGTTCTTC. The encoded protein is CASTSTGGVNEQFF.

The chain carries TRBV7-9 and TRBJ2-5; the match to TRBD1 covers 7 bases. Germline CDR1 SEHNR, CDR2 FQNEAQ (reference sequence). Trimming at V came to 4 bases and at J to 5 bases, leaving 10 bases not matched to a gene. The CDR3 is 15 residues long. For the CDR3, the DNA is TGTGCCAGCAGCTCCCTTACAGGGGCAAGGGAGACCCAGTACTTC. Translated: CASSSLTGARETQYF.